Listed below are T cell receptor beta chains from one sample, sequenced in a study of identical twins. A single record per CDR3 protein comes from TCRdb applying MiXCR to the 5' RACE reads. The sample consists of around 1.7 million distinct CDR3 sequences, under 35% of them appearing once. The source material was cord blood. These receptors were taken from a newborn girl in good health. The CDR3 runs from the conserved cysteine through the conserved F or W. D genes are given only for firm matches. Not all rows give a size; the values are once, few, many and, for expanded clones, a class.

TRBJ2-7	.	TRBV7-9	.	TGTGCCAGCAGCTTCCTATTCTCAGGGGGGTTGGGCTACGAGCAGTACTTC	CASSFLFSGGLGYEQYF
TRBJ2-1	.	TRBV6-5	.	TGTGCCAGCAGTTACTCCCAAAACTCCTACAATGAGCAGTTCTTC	CASSYSQNSYNEQFF
TRBJ1-2	.	TRBV10-3	few	TGTGCCATCAGGAGGTTCCAAAACTATGGCTACACCTTC	CAIRRFQNYGYTF
TRBJ1-4	TRBD1	TRBV5-1	few	TGCGCCAGCAGCTTGGAGGGGGGGACAGGCCGTGAAAAACTGTTTTTT	CASSLEGGTGREKLFF
TRBJ2-1	.	TRBV28	.	TGTGCCAGCAGTTCGACGTCGACGGTTTACGAGCAGTTCTTC	CASSSTSTVYEQFF
TRBJ1-6	TRBD1	TRBV20-1	few	TGCAGTGCTAGAGTTACGGACAGGGCAAATTCACCCCTCCACTTT	CSARVTDRANSPLHF
TRBJ2-7	.	TRBV7-9	few	TGTGCCAGCAGCCCCTTGGCGGGAAGCTCCTACAATGAGCAGTACTTC	CASSPLAGSSYNEQYF
TRBJ2-3	TRBD1	TRBV20-1	few	TGCAGTGCTAGAGATCGGGGACAGGGGGATACGCAGTATTTT	CSARDRGQGDTQYF
TRBJ2-5	TRBD2	TRBV20-1	few	TGCAGTGCTCGACCGGGACTAGCGACCCAAGAGACCCAGTACTTC	CSARPGLATQETQYF
TRBJ2-7	TRBD2	TRBV4-2	.	TGTGCCAGCAGCCAAGTTTGGCGGGGGGGCGTCGAGGACGAGCAGTACTTC	CASSQVWRGGVEDEQYF
TRBJ2-1	.	TRBV25-1	.	TGTGCCAGCAGTATGACAGGTACCTACAATGAGCAGTTCTTC	CASSMTGTYNEQFF
TRBJ1-1	.	TRBV5-1	.	TGCGCCAGCAGCTTGTGGCCCTACATCGACACTGAAGCTTTCTTT	CASSLWPYIDTEAFF
TRBJ2-4	TRBD1	TRBV25-1	few	TGTGCCAGCAGTGAAAGGGACAGGGCCAAAAACATTCAGTACTTC	CASSERDRAKNIQYF
TRBJ1-2	.	TRBV20-1	.	TGCAGTGCTAGGAAGTATGACTATGGCTACACCTTC	CSARKYDYGYTF
TRBJ1-2	.	TRBV6-1	few	TGTGCCAGCACTCAAGTTGGCTACACCTTC	CASTQVGYTF
TRBJ1-2	TRBD1	TRBV11-1	.	TGTGCCAGCAGCCGAGACAGGGGGCGTCATGGCTACACCTTC	CASSRDRGRHGYTF
TRBJ2-5	.	TRBV12-5	.	TGTGCTAGTGGTTTGAGATGGAATGAGCAGTACTTC	CASGLRWNEQYF
TRBJ1-4	.	TRBV2	few	TGTGCCAGCAGTGAATTGGCGGACACAACTAATGAAAAACTGTTTTTT	CASSELADTTNEKLFF
TRBJ1-1	.	TRBV5-1	.	TGCGCCAGCAGCTTGGTTGGTATCAGGGTAGGTACTGAAGCTTTCTTT	CASSLVGIRVGTEAFF
TRBJ2-1	TRBD2	TRBV6-1	.	TGTGCCAGCAGTCCACGGGGAGCGGGATTAGCCTACAATGAGCAGTTCTTC	CASSPRGAGLAYNEQFF
TRBJ2-3	TRBD2	TRBV20-1	.	TGCAGTGCTAGAGATGTAGGACTAGCGCGGGATGAGGATACGCAGTATTTT	CSARDVGLARDEDTQYF
TRBJ1-3	TRBD1	TRBV20-1	.	TGCAGTGCCCATGTTAGAGGACAGGGCGGAAACACCATATATTTT	CSAHVRGQGGNTIYF
TRBJ1-2	TRBD1	TRBV4-1	.	TGCGCCAGCAGCCGGTGGACAGGGGATGACTATGGCTACACCTTC	CASSRWTGDDYGYTF
TRBJ1-4	TRBD1	TRBV7-9	.	TGTGCCGGCAGCCCCCAACAGGGGGGTAGTGAAAAACTGTTTTTT	CAGSPQQGGSEKLFF
TRBJ2-1	TRBD2	TRBV29-1	.	TGCAGCGTTGAGCGGGGGACGAATGAGCAGTTCTTC	CSVERGTNEQFF
TRBJ1-2	.	TRBV4-1	.	TGCGCCAGCAGCCAAGGGTGGACGGCCTATGGCTACACCTTC	CASSQGWTAYGYTF
TRBJ2-1	TRBD2	TRBV7-9	once	TGTGCCAGCACCCGGACTAGCGGGAACTACAATGAGCAGTTCTTC	CASTRTSGNYNEQFF
TRBJ2-3	.	TRBV20-1	.	TGCAGTGCTAAGATCGCGCTCACAGATACGCAGTATTTT	CSAKIALTDTQYF
TRBJ1-2	.	TRBV6-6	many	TGTGCCAGCAACTTGATTAACTATGGCTACACCTTC	CASNLINYGYTF
TRBJ1-2	.	TRBV9	few	TGTGCCAGCAGCCCAACATCACTCCTAACATCGTATGGCTACACCTTC	CASSPTSLLTSYGYTF
TRBJ2-3	TRBD2	TRBV20-1	.	TGCAGTGCTAGAGATGGCGCGGGGGGGCCTGATACGCAGTATTTT	CSARDGAGGPDTQYF
TRBJ2-3	TRBD2	TRBV16	few	TGTGCCAGCAGCCAATTTCAAGCTAGCGGGACCCACCCGTTAACAGATACGCAGTATTTT	CASSQFQASGTHPLTDTQYF
TRBJ2-1	TRBD2	TRBV5-5	few	TGTGCCAGCAGCTTGGTGCTGTCACTGGGACTTCTAGCGGGAGGCGACTTTGAGCAGTTCTTC	CASSLVLSLGLLAGGDFEQFF
TRBJ2-3	.	TRBV10-3	.	TGTGCCATCAGGGTTCCGGGGGACGGGCAGTATTTT	CAIRVPGDGQYF